The text below deals with one TCR beta chain. Between the trimmed V and J ends, which lost 2 bases and 8 bases, there was a span of 20 bases. Germline CDR1 SGDLS, CDR2 YYNGEE. This CDR3 contains 15 residues. This entry comes from a study of blood T cell repertoires in COVID-19. The overall study: COVID-19 samples, acute and convalescent, were from the United States, Italy and Spain.

In the source study's methods: Scientists estimated how many nucleated cells there were by amplifying reference gene primers. Method: immunoSEQ multiplex PCR; TCRdb's copy keeps in-frame clones and lacks some. The V and J calls and clone size were taken over from that table, and D and trimming were inferred from the DNA. The repertoire holds 60,000 to 90,000 clones, 80% to 90% seen once, with approximately 9.9% in the top ten. Recruited during active infection, patients (from Seattle) were subsequently followed longitudinally. J is TRBJ2-7 and V is TRBV9, with D possibly matching TRBD1 (7 bases). The receptor's source is a man between 60 and 75 years old with COVID-19, enrolled during active disease. The sample taken for sequencing was peripheral blood. The CDR3 spells CASSVAWAGTDQQYF. The CDR3 DNA reads as TGTGCCAGCAGCGTTGCGTGGGCGGGGACAGACCAGCAGTACTTC.